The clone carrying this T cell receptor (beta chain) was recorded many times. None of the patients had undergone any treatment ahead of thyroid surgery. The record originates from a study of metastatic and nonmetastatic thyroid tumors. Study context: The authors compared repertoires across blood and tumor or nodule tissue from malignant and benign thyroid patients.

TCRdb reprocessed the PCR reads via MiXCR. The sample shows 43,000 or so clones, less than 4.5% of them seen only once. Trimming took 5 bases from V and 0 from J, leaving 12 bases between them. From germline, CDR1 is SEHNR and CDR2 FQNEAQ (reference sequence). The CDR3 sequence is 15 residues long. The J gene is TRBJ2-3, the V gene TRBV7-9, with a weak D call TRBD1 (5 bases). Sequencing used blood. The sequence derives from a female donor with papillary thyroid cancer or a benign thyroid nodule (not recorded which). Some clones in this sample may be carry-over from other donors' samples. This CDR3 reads CASSPSQGSTDTQYF. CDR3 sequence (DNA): TGTGCCAGCAGCCCCAGTCAGGGTAGCACAGATACGCAGTATTTT.